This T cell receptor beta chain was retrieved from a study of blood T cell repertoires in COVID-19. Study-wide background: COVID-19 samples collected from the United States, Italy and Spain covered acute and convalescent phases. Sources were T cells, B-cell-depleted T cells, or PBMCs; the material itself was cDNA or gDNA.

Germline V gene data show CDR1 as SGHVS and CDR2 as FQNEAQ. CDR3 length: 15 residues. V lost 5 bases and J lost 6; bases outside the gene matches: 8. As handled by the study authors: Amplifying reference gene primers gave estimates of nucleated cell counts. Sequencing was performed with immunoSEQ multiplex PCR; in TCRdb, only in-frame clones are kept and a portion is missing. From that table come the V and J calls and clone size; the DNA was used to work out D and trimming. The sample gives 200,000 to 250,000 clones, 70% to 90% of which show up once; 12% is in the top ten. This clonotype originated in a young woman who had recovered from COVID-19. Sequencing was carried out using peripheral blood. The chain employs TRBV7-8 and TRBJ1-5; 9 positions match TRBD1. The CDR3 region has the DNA TGTGCCAGCAGCACCGGGGACAGGGTAATTCAGCCCCAGCATTTT. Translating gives CASSTGDRVIQPQHF. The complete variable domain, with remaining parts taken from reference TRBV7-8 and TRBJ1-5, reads GAGVSQSPRYKVAKRGQDVALRCDPISGHVSLFWYQQALGQGPEFLTYFQNEAQLDKSGLPSDRFFAERPEGSVSTLKIQRTQQEDSAVYLCASSTGDRVIQPQHFGDGTRLSIL.